The clone carrying this T cell receptor beta chain appeared a few times. This record comes from a study of blood T cells in healthy people across ages. This CDR3 has 13 amino acids. Germline V gene sequence: CDR1 SGHTA, CDR2 FQGNSA. Trimming removed 3 bases from V and 9 bases from J, with 13 bases in between. Then a second PCR, running about 7 to 11 cycles, was carried out with a sample-barcoded 5' primer and a J-beta primer mix. TCRdb redid the calling of the 5' RACE reads with MiXCR, one entry per CDR3 protein. The data show around 2 million distinct CDR3 sequences, 30% to 40% seen once. The rearrangement links TRBV7-2 to TRBJ2-3, with D perhaps TRBD1 or TRBD2 (5 bases each). Sequencing was done on a sample of blood. The TCR comes from a human donor in good health. The CDR3 DNA follows: TGTGCCAGCAGCTTGGGACCCGTAGGGACGCAGTATTTT. It encodes CASSLGPVGTQYF.